Listed here are 13 T cell receptor beta chains from one sample, sequenced in a study of shared clonotypes between healthy human individuals. Assay used: immunoSEQ multiplex PCR; TCRdb lists only in-frame clones, some missing. Counted here are 95,000 to 120,000 clones, about 63% occurring once; the ten biggest clones make up approximately 23%. The sample taken for sequencing was memory CD8+ T cells sorted from blood. Subset described: CD45RO+ cells pooled with CCR7-negative TemRA cells. These receptors came from a woman between 25 and 40 years old in good health.

This clone has a count of ten or more. The chain links TRBV6-6 to TRBJ2-4, with 8 nucleotides matching TRBD1. In germline, CDR1 is MNHNY, CDR2 SVGAGI (reference sequence). The CDR3 covers 15 residues. With 0 bases clipped from V and 8 bases from J, the junction kept 6 bases outside the gene matches. The CDR3 nucleotides are TGTGCCAGCAGTTACTCGCGGCAGGGGGCAGACATTCAGTACTTC. This codes for CASSYSRQGADIQYF.

The V and J genes are TRBV7-9 and TRBJ2-7; unclear D gene. CDR1 is SEHNR and CDR2 is FQNEAQ in the germline V gene (reference sequence). Trimming took 5 bases from V and 8 from J, leaving 13 bases between them. This CDR3 has 12 residues. CDR3 in amino acids: CASSQDPRQQYF. The CDR3 DNA reads as TGTGCCAGCAGCCAGGACCCCCGACAGCAGTACTTC.

In this sample, this clone turned up a few times. This chain joins TRBV27 and TRBJ2-7; TRBD1 or TRBD2 may be the D gene (6 bases each). The CDR3 sequence is 12 residues long. Looked up from germline, CDR1 is MNHEY and CDR2 is SMNVEV (reference sequence). Trimming stripped 6 bases from V and 4 bases from J, with 10 bases between. The CDR3 DNA follows: TGTGCCAGCAGGGGGGGCGGGTACGAGCAGTACTTC. It is translated as CASRGGGYEQYF.

The chain is built from TRBV6-5 and TRBJ2-1; 11 bases align to TRBD2. V was pared by 6 bases and J by 8 bases, with 9 bases of the junction left unmatched. The CDR3 spans 15 residues. CDR1 is MNHEY and CDR2 is SVGAGI in the germline V gene. The CDR3 region has the DNA TGTGCCAGCAGAGAGCTAGCGGGAGGTATCGATGAGCAGTTCTTC. It translates to CASRELAGGIDEQFF.

The chain uses TRBV11-2 and TRBJ2-1, with TRBD2 matching 9 bases. From germline, CDR1 is SGHAT and CDR2 FQNNGV. Losses at the gene ends were 4 bases for V and 4 bases for J; bases not matched to a gene: 5. The length of the CDR3 is 15 residues. This CDR3 is CASSSRLAEYNEQFF. For the CDR3, the DNA is TGTGCCAGCAGCTCCAGACTAGCGGAGTACAATGAGCAGTTCTTC. Combining the CDR3 with reference TRBV11-2 and TRBJ2-1 gives the whole variable domain EAGVAQSPRYKIIEKRQSVAFWCNPISGHATLYWYQQILGQGPKLLIQFQNNGVVDDSQLPKDRFSAERLKGVDSTLKIQPAKLEDSAVYLCASSSRLAEYNEQFFGPGTRLTVL.

CDR3 DNA: TGTGCCAGCAGTGATTCGGGGTTTGAAGAGCAGTACTTC. Translating it yields CASSDSGFEEQYF. The V gene is TRBV2, the J gene TRBJ2-7; a possible D gene is TRBD2 (5 bases). Germline V gives CDR1 SNHLY, CDR2 FYNNEI. This CDR3 comprises 13 residues. The V end lost 3 bases, the J end lost 7 bases, and 13 bases lay between the germline ends.

This clone was counted many times. This chain links TRBV7-8 with TRBJ2-1, with a possible D match to TRBD2 (5 bases). CDR1 is SGHVS, CDR2 FQNEAQ, per germline. Trimming stripped 5 bases from V and 4 bases from J, with 15 bases between. The CDR3 sequence is 15 residues long. The CDR3 region has the DNA TGTGCCAGCAGCCCGGGGAGCGGTGTTTACAATGAGCAGTTCTTC. This sequence encodes CASSPGSGVYNEQFF.

The chain recombines TRBV7-6 with TRBJ1-1, with D unresolved. There are 13 residues in the CDR3. Germline V gene data show CDR1 as SGHVS and CDR2 as FNYEAQ. Trimming took 1 base from V and 4 from J, leaving 7 bases between them. The CDR3 sequence: CASSLEVGTEAFF. CDR3 sequence (DNA): TGTGCCAGCAGCTTAGAGGTCGGCACTGAAGCTTTCTTT.

This clone has at least ten counts. A much larger clone is a single base away; this may be a read error. At the DNA level, this CDR3 is encoded by other sequences in the same sample as well. Here the CDR3 reads CASSVGEAFF. The CDR3 DNA reads as TGTGCCAGCAGTGTAGGCGAAGCTTTCTTT. The chain employs TRBV2 and TRBJ1-1; D unclear. This CDR3 region has 10 residues. From germline, CDR1 is SNHLY and CDR2 FYNNEI. V lost 4 bases and J lost 8, with 5 bases in between.

The CDR3 here is CASSTWDYLNTEAFF. As DNA, the CDR3 is TGTGCCAGTAGTACTTGGGACTACTTGAACACTGAAGCTTTCTTT. The chain has TRBV19 and TRBJ1-1, with D maybe TRBD1 (5 bases). Germline CDR1 is LNHDA and CDR2 is SQIVND (reference sequence). This CDR3 is 15 amino acids long. V shed 4 bases and J shed 0 bases, with 12 bases lying between them.

V and J are TRBV28 and TRBJ1-5; no firm D call. Germline CDR1 is MDHEN and CDR2 is SYDVKM. This CDR3 spans 14 amino acids. V dropped 2 bases and J dropped 3 bases, with 8 bases sitting between them. The CDR3 nucleotides are TGTGCCAGCAGTTTACGGCAGCCCAATCAGCCCCAGCATTTT. Encoded protein: CASSLRQPNQPQHF.

V and J are TRBV4-1 and TRBJ2-1; D remains unclear. This CDR3 contains 14 residues. Trimming removed 7 bases at V and 4 bases at J, with 14 bases between. CDR1 is MGHRA and CDR2 is YSYEKL in the germline V gene. CDR3 DNA sequence: TGCGCCAGCACCGCAATTAACGGTTACAATGAGCAGTTCTTC. Encoded protein: CASTAINGYNEQFF.

Notes on this clone: Other DNA sequences from this sample encode an identical CDR3 as well. This rearrangement joins TRBV4-1 to TRBJ2-1; D gene uncertain. V was pared by 4 bases and J by 0 bases, with 10 bases between. The CDR3 loop spans 15 amino acids. The V gene's germline CDR1 is MGHRA and CDR2 YSYEKL. The CDR3 DNA follows: TGCGCCAGCAGCCCCCGTGGGGACTCCTACAATGAGCAGTTCTTC. The encoded protein is CASSPRGDSYNEQFF.